This T cell receptor (beta chain) is drawn from a study of T cells in Graves' hyperthyroidism and ophthalmopathy. Study observations and caveats: Most thyroid clonotypes expanded above 0.001 appeared in blood too.

There are many counts of this clonotype. The antigen is undetermined. Looked up from germline, CDR1 is PRHDT and CDR2 is FYEKMQ (reference sequence). Deletions cut 1 base from V and 2 bases from J, with 9 bases between. The CDR3 spans 14 residues. Regions amplified from RNA transcripts were the TCR beta CDR3 regions. HTBI primers drove first-round RT-PCR of the TCR CDR3. TCRdb used MiXCR to reprocess the multiplex PCR reads, holding one entry per CDR3 protein. The sample consists of 600,000 to 750,000 distinct CDR3 sequences, approximately 15% of them appearing once. The receptor's source is a man aged 50-60 years with Graves' hyperthyroidism. Material for sequencing was blood. The chain links TRBV13 to TRBJ2-7; perhaps TRBD1 as D (5 bases). Here the CDR3 reads CASSLEAGPYEQYF. The DNA of the CDR3 is TGTGCCAGCAGCTTAGAGGCAGGGCCCTACGAGCAGTACTTC.